This passage covers 26 T cell receptor beta chains from one sample sequenced in a study of blood T cell repertoires in COVID-19. Assay used: immunoSEQ multiplex PCR; TCRdb lists only in-frame clones, some missing. In the table there are about 220,000 clones, 83% of which are singletons. Sequences were obtained from peripheral blood. These receptors were taken from a woman in her thirties or forties with active or convalescent COVID-19.

The chain employs TRBV11-2 and TRBJ2-1; 9 positions agree with TRBD1. J lost 14 bases, V lost 0 bases, and 8 bases had no gene match. This CDR3 is built from 14 residues. In germline, CDR1 is SGHAT, CDR2 FQNNGV. CDR3 sequence: CASSLDLRGTGKFF. The DNA for the CDR3 is TGTGCCAGCAGCTTAGATCTTCGGGGGACAGGGAAGTTCTTC.

The CDR3 nucleotides are TGCGCCAGCAGCCAAGATCTGAGAGGGACTGAAGCTTTCTTT. It is translated as CASSQDLRGTEAFF. The chain carries TRBV4-3 and TRBJ1-1; D ambiguous. Between the trimmed V and J ends, which lost 0 bases and 5 bases, there was a span of 10 bases. Germline loops: CDR1 LGHNA, CDR2 YSLEER. The CDR3 contains 14 residues.

This sequence joins TRBV6-1 and TRBJ2-1; tentatively, D is TRBD2 (5 bases). Germline V gives CDR1 MNHNS, CDR2 SASEGT. This CDR3 comprises 15 residues. The V and J ends lost 3 bases and 5 bases respectively, with 14 bases between them. CDR3 sequence reads: CASSEDSFDNNEQFF. For the CDR3, the DNA is TGTGCCAGCAGTGAGGACTCCTTTGATAACAATGAGCAGTTCTTC.

CDR3 region: CASSVDLAGGGNEQFF. The DNA of the CDR3 is TGTGCCAGCAGCGTAGATCTAGCGGGGGGAGGGAATGAGCAGTTCTTC. The rearrangement links TRBV9 to TRBJ2-1; 11 bases line up with TRBD2. This CDR3 contains 16 residues. Looked up from germline, CDR1 is SGDLS and CDR2 is YYNGEE. Unmatched junction bases numbered 6, after V lost 0 bases and J lost 7 bases.

The rearrangement joins TRBV30 to TRBJ1-1, with D possibly being TRBD1 (6 bases). Deletions cut 7 bases from V and 2 bases from J, with 14 bases between. Germline assignment: CDR1 GTSNPN and CDR2 SVGIG (reference sequence). The CDR3 extends over 13 amino acids. The CDR3 reads CASLDSDNTEAFF. The CDR3 bases are TGTGCCTCCCTGGACAGTGATAACACTGAAGCTTTCTTT.

CDR3 protein: CASTRTGVSYNSPLHF. CDR3 nucleotides: TGTGCCAGTACTAGGACAGGGGTCTCCTATAATTCACCCCTCCACTTT. This sequence joins TRBV19 and TRBJ1-6; 9 nucleotides line up with TRBD1. The V and J ends lost 7 bases and 0 bases, in that order; junction bases with no gene match: 4. The CDR3 covers 16 residues. Germline CDR1 and CDR2: LNHDA and SQIVND (reference sequence).

The chain combines TRBV28 with TRBJ1-2; weak D call: TRBD1 (6 bases). The CDR3 sequence is 13 residues long. Trimming removed 2 bases at V and 3 bases at J, with 7 bases between. CDR1 and CDR2 from the germline V gene are MDHEN and SYDVKM. The CDR3 loop reads CASSLPGDYGYTF. In DNA form, the CDR3 reads TGTGCCAGCAGTTTACCAGGGGACTATGGCTACACCTTC.

The rearrangement uses TRBV12-3 or TRBV12-4 and TRBJ1-1; D unclear. V was shortened by 8 bases and J by 1 base, with 11 bases between the two germline ends. The CDR3 runs 13 residues. CDR3 loop: CASRQKANTEAFF. The CDR3 DNA follows: TGTGCCAGCCGACAAAAGGCGAACACTGAAGCTTTCTTT.

The rearrangement joins TRBV24-1 to TRBJ2-1, with 7 bases that match TRBD2. The CDR3 is made up of 16 amino acids. Germline CDR1 KGHDR, CDR2 SFDVKD. V lost 9 bases to trimming and J lost 0 bases; unmatched junction nucleotides: 10. DNA of the CDR3: TGTGCCACCGCTGAAGGATCGGGGGGCTCCTACAATGAGCAGTTCTTC. This gives the protein CATAEGSGGSYNEQFF.

A few counts support this clone. The DNA for the CDR3 is TGTGCCAGTAGTACCCCAGAAATCTATGGCTACACCTTC. It translates to CASSTPEIYGYTF. This chain connects TRBV19 to TRBJ1-2; D remains ambiguous. This CDR3 spans 13 amino acids. V gave up 4 bases and J gave up 4 bases, with 10 bases separating them. Germline V gene lookup returns CDR1 LNHDA and CDR2 SQIVND (reference sequence).

With regard to this clone: This sample also contains other DNA sequences that code for the same CDR3. The chain recombines TRBV11-2 with TRBJ1-4; possible D gene TRBD1, 6 bases. The V gene lost 5 bases and the J gene lost 6 bases, with 16 bases spanning the gap. This CDR3 is built from 15 residues. Germline CDR1 is SGHAT and CDR2 is FQNNGV. The CDR3 sequence is CASSHRLGGDEKLFF. The CDR3 DNA is TGTGCCAGCAGCCATAGGCTAGGGGGGGATGAAAAACTGTTTTTT.

V gene TRBV19 combines with J gene TRBJ1-1; 8 bases align to TRBD1. The CDR3 loop spans 13 amino acids. With V trimmed by 8 bases and J by 5 bases, 7 bases remained unmatched. The germline V gene encodes CDR1 LNHDA and CDR2 SQIVND (reference sequence). The CDR3 DNA sequence: TGTGCCAGTCAGAAACAGGGGGGGACTGAAGCTTTCTTT. Protein: CASQKQGGTEAFF.

The chain carries TRBV6-2 or TRBV6-3 and TRBJ2-3; D is unresolved. The CDR3 sequence is 19 residues long. The V gene lost 5 bases and the J gene lost 0 bases, with 24 bases spanning the gap. Per the germline V gene, CDR1 is MNHEY and CDR2 is SVGEGT. As DNA, the CDR3 is TGTGCCAGCAGTACGCGTCGCTATGTTCAGCGTGCTAGCACAGATACGCAGTATTTT. Translation gives CASSTRRYVQRASTDTQYF.

The chain employs TRBV11-2 and TRBJ1-1; no reliable D call. This CDR3 is built from 18 residues. Trimming took off 2 bases at V and 6 bases at J, with 25 bases between the two ends. The germline V gene has CDR1 SGHAT and CDR2 FQNNGV. The CDR3 nucleotides read TGTGCCAGCAGCTTAACGCGAGCGCTTAATTTGGGTCCGTCTGAAGCTTTCTTT. Protein product: CASSLTRALNLGPSEAFF.

J is TRBJ1-2 and V is TRBV5-8; 7 nucleotides align to TRBD1. The ends lost 4 bases at V and 4 bases at J; junction bases unmatched: 4. This CDR3 is 13 amino acids long. CDR1 and CDR2 (germline): SGHTS, YDEGEE. The DNA for the CDR3 is TGTGCCAGCAGCAGGGGACAGCTCTATGGCTACACCTTC. Its translation is CASSRGQLYGYTF.

The chain uses TRBV18 and TRBJ1-2; perhaps TRBD1 as D (6 bases). The CDR3 consists of 14 residues. V was trimmed by 4 bases and J by 0 bases, leaving 9 bases between them. From germline, CDR1 is KGHSH and CDR2 LQKENI. Written as DNA, the CDR3 is TGTGCCAGCTCACGGGAGGGGGCTAACTATGGCTACACCTTC. This encodes CASSREGANYGYTF.

The chain has TRBV12-3 or TRBV12-4 and TRBJ1-5; TRBD1 matches at 7 bases. The CDR3 spans 12 residues. V shed 7 bases and J 6 bases; nucleotides not matched to a gene: 3. The CDR3 sequence is CASTQGGQPQHF. The CDR3, as DNA: TGTGCCAGCACCCAGGGGGGTCAGCCCCAGCATTTT.

The J gene is TRBJ2-3, the V gene TRBV24-1; 8 nucleotides line up with TRBD2. V trimming: 9 bases; J trimming: 0 bases; junction bases outside the gene matches: 4. The CDR3 consists of 14 residues. Looked up from germline, CDR1 is KGHDR and CDR2 is SFDVKD. This CDR3 is CATRGGTSTDTQYF. CDR3 nucleotide sequence: TGTGCCACCCGGGGGGGGACTAGCACAGATACGCAGTATTTT.

This sequence joins TRBV5-1 and TRBJ1-2, with TRBD1 matching over 8 bases. V lost 0 bases to trimming and J lost 5 bases; unmatched junction nucleotides: 6. The CDR3 length is 15 residues. Per germline, CDR1 SGHRS and CDR2 YFSETQ. The CDR3 region has the DNA TGCGCCAGCAGCTTGGCGGCAGGGGGCGAGTATGGCTACACCTTC. As protein: CASSLAAGGEYGYTF.

This clone appeared a few times. The same CDR3 is also encoded by other DNA sequences in this sample. V gene TRBV19 combines with J gene TRBJ1-5, with TRBD1 matching over 9 bases. After removal of 2 bases from V and 2 bases from J, the junction contained 1 base not matched to a gene. The germline gives CDR1 LNHDA, CDR2 SQIVND (reference sequence). The CDR3 extends over 15 amino acids. CDR3 amino acids: CASSITGGGNQPQHF. CDR3 nucleotide sequence: TGTGCCAGTAGTATAACAGGGGGCGGCAATCAGCCCCAGCATTTT.

This rearrangement joins TRBV30 to TRBJ2-4, with 9 bases that match TRBD2. Per the germline V gene, CDR1 is GTSNPN and CDR2 is SVGIG (reference sequence). V was pared by 4 bases and J by 1 base, with 5 bases of the junction left unmatched. This CDR3 is 15 amino acids long. This CDR3 is CAWNSGTSAKNIQYF. CDR3 bases: TGTGCCTGGAACTCCGGGACTAGCGCCAAAAACATTCAGTACTTC. The variable domain in full, with the rest retrieved from reference TRBV30 and TRBJ2-4, is SQTIHQWPATLVQPVGSPLSLECTVEGTSNPNLYWYRQAAGRGLQLLFYSVGIGQISSEVPQNLSASRPQDRQFILSSKKLLLSDSGFYLCAWNSGTSAKNIQYFGAGTRLSVL.

The chain employs TRBV30 and TRBJ1-1; D might be TRBD1 (5 bases). The CDR3 length is 14 residues. The V gene lost 3 bases and the J gene lost 6 bases, with 17 bases spanning the gap. Germline V gene sequence: CDR1 GTSNPN, CDR2 SVGIG (reference sequence). The CDR3 reads CAWRGGPNGAEAFF. The CDR3 DNA sequence: TGTGCCTGGAGGGGGGGACCCAACGGCGCTGAAGCTTTCTTT. Filled out from reference TRBV30 and TRBJ1-1, the complete variable domain reads SQTIHQWPATLVQPVGSPLSLECTVEGTSNPNLYWYRQAAGRGLQLLFYSVGIGQISSEVPQNLSASRPQDRQFILSSKKLLLSDSGFYLCAWRGGPNGAEAFFGQGTRLTVV.

The CDR3 coding sequence is TGTGCCAGCACGCCCGGGATCCCTAATGAAAAACTGTTTTTT. Translated: CASTPGIPNEKLFF. The rearrangement links TRBV2 to TRBJ1-4; no firm D call. The germline V and J ends were trimmed by 7 bases and 3 bases, with 12 bases remaining between them. The CDR3 has 14 residues. Germline-derived CDR1 and CDR2 are SNHLY and FYNNEI.

The chain links TRBV11-2 to TRBJ1-5; the match to TRBD1 covers 12 bases. The CDR3 covers 17 residues. The junction had 7 bases not matched to a gene; V was cut back by 5 bases and J by 2 bases. CDR1 and CDR2 from the germline V gene are SGHAT and FQNNGV. In DNA, the CDR3 is TGTGCCAGCAGCCAGGGACAGGGGGCGTTTGGCAATCAGCCCCAGCATTTT. Its protein is CASSQGQGAFGNQPQHF.

J is TRBJ2-7 and V is TRBV10-1, with a tentative D call TRBD2 (6 bases). This CDR3 is built from 16 residues. Germline V gives CDR1 WNHNN, CDR2 SYGVQD (reference sequence). Between the trimmed V and J ends, which lost 2 bases and 3 bases, there was a span of 17 bases. CDR3: CASSENRGLDLYEQYF. CDR3 in DNA: TGCGCCAGCAGTGAGAACCGGGGACTCGACCTCTACGAGCAGTACTTC.

The V and J genes are TRBV14 and TRBJ2-5; no reliable D call. Trimming stripped 4 bases from V and 1 base from J, with 7 bases between. In germline, CDR1 is SGHDN, CDR2 FVKESK. There are 13 residues in the CDR3. The CDR3 bases are TGTGCCAGCAGCCCTACCCGCCAAGAGACCCAGTACTTC. This sequence encodes CASSPTRQETQYF.